Listed here is a single T cell receptor beta chain. The target of this receptor is not known. Base qualities are missing; no much larger clone stands one base away. These data come from a study of blood T cell repertoires in COVID-19 (TCRdb year 2020). Study-wide context: Samples from collaborators originated in the United States, Italy and Spain and spanned both the acute and convalescent phases of COVID-19. The dataset comprised deeply sampled blood TCRbeta repertoires from subjects exposed to, actively infected with, or recovered from COVID-19. A de-identified subject ID, COVID-19 status, age in years and sex were almost always included in the sample metadata. Where HLA class I and class II types were available, the types were taken from metadata supplied by the sample provider, not from assay-based typing. The material from the prospective study consisted of cDNA or gDNA derived from T cells, B-cell-depleted T cells, or PBMCs. Samples came from the ongoing ImmuneRACE study (first 160 participants) plus 1,254 subjects from 6 global collaborators. A freely available public database, intended as a resource for researchers studying the immune response to SARS-CoV-2, is where the repertoires were released.

The research as a whole found: The amount of clinical and demographic metadata varied by source and participant and was provided uncurated.

The CDR3 sequence holds 14 residues, the cysteine and phenylalanine included. Only the CDR3 DNA is retained, 42 bases long and in frame from the first base. CDR1 is given as MNHEY and CDR2 as SVGAGI, both from the germline V gene. V is cut back by 7 bases and J by 4 bases, with 7 bases in the junction unmatched. The immunoSEQ Assay, a bias-controlled multiplex PCR, was used to amplify TCRbeta CDR3 regions from genomic DNA. The paper's processing steps were these. The number of nucleated cells in each sample was estimated by amplification of reference gene primers within the assay. Sequence reads were collapsed and filtered to measure the absolute abundance of every unique TCRbeta CDR3 rearrangement. For each sample, productive Simpson clonality was calculated as the square root of Simpson's diversity index across productive rearrangements. TCRdb obtained this table from immuneACCESS and retained in-frame rearrangements with V and J assigned. These tables miss some clones; where compared with another copy, unresolved V genes account for less than half of the shortfall, and the remainder is unexplained. Clone size and V and J calls were adopted from that table, with D and trimming inferred from the DNA. Here the sample has some 270,000 clones; 75% to 90% occur a single time. The ten most abundant clones make up 1.5% to 2% of the sample.

Enrolling through a virtual design, the prospective study's participants ranged in age from roughly 18 to 95 years and lived across 20 to 30 United States geographic areas. Cohort assignment in the prospective study relied on participant-reported clinical history from a screening survey and a study questionnaire. Recovered participants in ImmuneRACE Cohort 3 were defined by two consecutive negative NP/OP PCR tests, clearance by a healthcare professional, or resolution of symptoms. In the prospective study, whole blood, serum and a nasopharyngeal or oropharyngeal swab were collected from each participant by mobile phlebotomists. Additional blood draws and questionnaires over an approximately two-month period could optionally be provided by prospective study participants. Prospective study blood samples were shipped either frozen or at room temperature before DNA extraction.

This receptor was identified in a woman aged 40 to 50 who had recovered from COVID-19. The V and J genes are TRBV6-5 and TRBJ2-5, and 9 bases in between align with TRBD1. Sequencing was performed on PBMCs or T cells enriched from blood (not recorded which). The nucleotide sequence reads TGTGCCAGCACTTTTGACAGGGGGTCAGAGACCCAGTACTTC. This is translated as CASTFDRGSETQYF.